Shown below are 22 T cell receptor beta chains from a single sample sequenced in a study of blood T cell repertoires in COVID-19. TCRdb's copy holds only in-frame clones and misses some; the assay was immunoSEQ multiplex PCR. The data hold 300,000 to 400,000 clones, with about 86% observed a single time. Sequencing was performed on PBMCs or T cells enriched from blood (not recorded which). The origin of the receptors is a woman aged 40 to 50 with acute COVID-19.

In this sample, this clone turned up a few times. The chain couples TRBV4-1 to TRBJ1-4, with D hard to call. The CDR3 has 16 residues. Germline CDR1 MGHRA, CDR2 YSYEKL. Trimming took 8 bases from V and 3 from J, leaving 19 bases between them. The CDR3 DNA is TGCGCCAGCCGCTACGACATGCAAACGGCTAATGAAAAACTGTTTTTT. Protein: CASRYDMQTANEKLFF.

The chain couples TRBV3-1 (or the pseudogene TRBV3-2) to TRBJ1-4; the D gene is possibly TRBD1 (5 bases). This CDR3 contains 17 residues. Trimming took off 1 base at V and 0 bases at J, with 12 bases between the two ends. Germline assignment: CDR1 LGHDT and CDR2 YNNKEL (reference sequence). The CDR3 spells CASSQGGSEATNEKLFF. The CDR3 region has the DNA TGTGCCAGCAGCCAAGGGGGCAGTGAGGCAACTAATGAAAAACTGTTTTTT.

Here the CDR3 DNA reads TGCGCCAGCAGCTCAGGGTCCGCAATGAACACTGAAGCTTTCTTT. This sequence encodes CASSSGSAMNTEAFF. The genes are TRBV5-1 and TRBJ1-1; tentative D call: TRBD1 (5 bases). The CDR3 sequence is 15 residues long. V shed 3 bases and J shed 0 bases, with 12 bases lying between them. Germline V CDR1 and CDR2: SGHRS, YFSETQ.

The rearrangement links TRBV7-2 to TRBJ1-1; D unclear. Germline assignment: CDR1 SGHTA and CDR2 FQGNSA. CDR3 length equals 15 residues. The V end lost 1 base, the J end lost 4 bases, and 13 bases lay between the germline ends. CDR3 DNA sequence: TGTGCCAGCAGCTTAGGGTTTATAACGAGCACTGAAGCTTTCTTT. It is translated as CASSLGFITSTEAFF.

This chain joins TRBV11-1 and TRBJ2-5; possibly TRBD1 for D (6 bases). V dropped 2 bases and J dropped 6 bases, with 16 bases sitting between them. The CDR3 totals 15 residues. The germline CDR1 and CDR2 sequences are SGHAT and FQDESV (reference sequence). CDR3 bases: TGTGCCAGCAGCTTACCTACTACAGGGTCGAAGACCCAGTACTTC. The encoded protein is CASSLPTTGSKTQYF. Variable domain in full (rest from reference TRBV11-1 and TRBJ2-5): EAEVAQSPRYKITEKSQAVAFWCDPISGHATLYWYRQILGQGPELLVQFQDESVVDDSQLPKDRFSAERLKGVDSTLKIQPAELGDSAMYLCASSLPTTGSKTQYFGPGTRLLVL.

The chain employs TRBV7-2 and TRBJ2-3; 12 bases are shared with TRBD2. The V and J ends lost 0 bases and 0 bases, in that order; junction bases with no gene match: 4. The CDR3 totals 18 residues. Germline CDR1 reads SGHTA; CDR2 reads FQGNSA. DNA for the CDR3: TGTGCCAGCAGCTTAGCGTCTAGCGGGGGGGCGAGCACAGATACGCAGTATTTT. Protein: CASSLASSGGASTDTQYF.

The chain links TRBV5-1 to TRBJ1-1, with 8 bases aligning to TRBD1. Germline V gene data show CDR1 as SGHRS and CDR2 as YFSETQ. Trimming at V came to 4 bases and at J to 6 bases, leaving 5 bases not matched to a gene. The CDR3 loop spans 13 amino acids. The CDR3 coding sequence is TGCGCCAGCAGCCTACAGGGGGTCGCTGAAGCTTTCTTT. As protein: CASSLQGVAEAFF.

The chain links TRBV5-4 to TRBJ2-3, with 16 bases that match TRBD2. The germline V gene encodes CDR1 SGHNT and CDR2 YYREEE (reference sequence). The CDR3 is 18 amino acids. Trimming took 4 bases from V and 0 from J; bases not matched to a gene: 5. CDR3 in amino acids: CASSIGTSGGASTDTQYF. The CDR3 DNA follows: TGTGCCAGCAGCATCGGGACTAGCGGGGGGGCTAGCACAGATACGCAGTATTTT.

This clone was seen just once. The chain couples TRBV2 to TRBJ2-2; D remains ambiguous. Germline V gene sequence: CDR1 SNHLY, CDR2 FYNNEI. Trimming shortened V by 8 bases and J by 2 bases, and 12 bases separated the two germline ends. The CDR3 sequence is 14 residues long. CDR3 DNA sequence: TGTGCCAGCCGACGACTCGGAAACACCGGGGAGCTGTTTTTT. It is translated as CASRRLGNTGELFF.

This chain uses TRBV3-1 (or the pseudogene TRBV3-2) with TRBJ1-4; TRBD1 aligns across 8 bases. CDR1 LGHDT and CDR2 YNNKEL come from the germline V gene (reference sequence). The junction had 8 bases not matched to a gene; V was cut back by 4 bases and J by 4 bases. CDR3 length: 16 residues. For the CDR3, the DNA is TGTGCCAGCAGCCTACCCCAGGGGGCTGGTAATGAAAAACTGTTTTTT. This encodes CASSLPQGAGNEKLFF.

The J gene is TRBJ1-5, the V gene TRBV28, with D tentatively TRBD1 (5 bases). This CDR3 has 14 amino acids. With 3 bases removed from V and 5 bases from J, the gap between germline ends came to 11 bases. Germline CDR1 is MDHEN and CDR2 is SYDVKM. For the CDR3, the DNA is TGTGCCAGCAGTTTTGGAGGGGTACATCAGCCCCAGCATTTT. It specifies CASSFGGVHQPQHF.

There are a few counts of this clone. The V gene is TRBV7-3, the J gene TRBJ1-6; D unclear. The CDR3 covers 14 residues. Germline values: CDR1 SGHTA, CDR2 FQGTGA. V lost 6 bases, J lost 0 bases, and 6 bases lay in between. CDR3 bases: TGTGCCAGCAGTGTAGACTCCTATAATTCACCCCTCCACTTT. This codes for CASSVDSYNSPLHF.

The rearrangement joins TRBV28 to TRBJ2-7; 7 nucleotides match TRBD2. The length of the CDR3 is 15 residues. Germline values: CDR1 MDHEN, CDR2 SYDVKM. The junction had 8 bases not matched to a gene; V was cut back by 6 bases and J by 0 bases. Here the CDR3 reads CASRASGFSSYEQYF. DNA for the CDR3: TGTGCCAGCAGGGCTAGCGGTTTTAGCTCCTACGAGCAGTACTTC.

The rearrangement joins TRBV5-5 to TRBJ1-5, with a weak D call TRBD1 (5 bases). CDR3 length equals 13 residues. The germline V and J ends were trimmed by 7 bases and 4 bases, with 12 bases remaining between them. The germline V gene has CDR1 SGHKS and CDR2 YYEKEE (reference sequence). This CDR3 reads CASHMTENQPQHF. The CDR3 DNA follows: TGTGCCAGCCATATGACAGAAAATCAGCCCCAGCATTTT.

CDR3 in amino acids: CATSREYGTGEYNEQFF. DNA for the CDR3: TGTGCCACCAGCAGGGAGTATGGGACAGGGGAGTACAATGAGCAGTTCTTC. The rearrangement joins TRBV15 to TRBJ2-1; 10 bases align to TRBD1. V was clipped by 3 bases and J by 4 bases; unmatched bases: 9. The CDR3 runs 17 residues. CDR1 is LNHNV, CDR2 YYDKDF, per germline (reference sequence).

This clone was detected only once. The J gene is TRBJ1-2, the V gene TRBV27; 7 positions match TRBD1. The V gene end was trimmed by 3 bases and the J gene end by 5 bases; junction bases not matched to a gene: 6. CDR3 length equals 14 residues. Germline loops: CDR1 MNHEY, CDR2 SMNVEV (reference sequence). This CDR3 is CASSFGTVGYGYTF. The CDR3 DNA sequence: TGTGCCAGCAGTTTCGGGACAGTGGGGTATGGCTACACCTTC.

The V and J genes are TRBV20-1 and TRBJ1-2; D is perhaps TRBD1 (6 bases). Per the germline V gene, CDR1 is DFQATT and CDR2 is SNEGSKA (reference sequence). This CDR3 spans 14 amino acids. The germline V and J ends were trimmed by 3 bases and 1 base, with 12 bases remaining between them. Written as DNA, the CDR3 is TGCAGTGCTAGTCTTAACAGGGATAACTATGGCTACACCTTC. Translating it yields CSASLNRDNYGYTF.

In this sample, this clone turned up once. This sample also contains other DNA sequences that code for the same CDR3. The chain has TRBV6-5 and TRBJ2-7, with 11 bases lining up with TRBD1. This CDR3 is built from 15 residues. With V trimmed by 2 bases and J by 3 bases, 3 bases remained unmatched. Germline values: CDR1 MNHEY, CDR2 SVGAGI. Written as DNA, the CDR3 is TGTGCCAGCAGTTACAGGGGACAGGGGGGCTACGAGCAGTACTTC. Its protein product is CASSYRGQGGYEQYF.

The chain combines TRBV6-7 with TRBJ1-5; TRBD1 matches 9 bases. TRBV6-7 is assigned to the ORF class and has an uncertain function. V was clipped by 4 bases and J by 5 bases; unmatched bases: 9. The CDR3 is made up of 16 amino acids. In nucleotides, the CDR3 is TGTGCCAGCAGTTGGATCGACAGGGGGTGGTATCAGCCCCAGCATTTT. Translated, it gives CASSWIDRGWYQPQHF.

This sequence joins TRBV18 and TRBJ1-3; TRBD1 aligns across 8 bases. Germline assignment: CDR1 KGHSH and CDR2 LQKENI. This CDR3 is built from 16 residues. Unmatched junction bases numbered 5, after V lost 4 bases and J lost 0 bases. The CDR3 region has the DNA TGTGCCAGCTCACTCGGACAGGGTCGCTCTGGAAACACCATATATTTT. Amino acids: CASSLGQGRSGNTIYF. The whole variable domain, filled in from reference TRBV18 and TRBJ1-3, reads NAGVMQNPRHLVRRRGQEARLRCSPMKGHSHVYWYRQLPEEGLKFMVYLQKENIIDESGMPKERFSAEFPKEGPSILRIQQVVRGDSAAYFCASSLGQGRSGNTIYFGEGSWLTVV.

For this clone: Distinct nucleotide sequences in the sample also encode this CDR3. V usage is TRBV18 and J usage is TRBJ1-1; D possibly corresponds to TRBD1 (6 bases). This CDR3 contains 14 residues. Per the germline V gene, CDR1 is KGHSH and CDR2 is LQKENI. V lost 2 bases to trimming and J lost 4 bases, with 11 bases between them. Here the CDR3 reads CASSPTGGGTEAFF. CDR3 bases: TGTGCCAGCTCACCAACGGGGGGCGGCACTGAAGCTTTCTTT.

CDR3 nucleotide sequence: TGTGCCAGCAATCTAGAGAGGAGGGCAGGGAGTTTGAGCTATGGCTACACCTTC. Its translation: CASNLERRAGSLSYGYTF. V is TRBV11-2 and J is TRBJ1-2; maybe TRBD1 (5 bases). The CDR3 length is 18 residues. Germline V gene lookup returns CDR1 SGHAT and CDR2 FQNNGV. Trimming took 7 bases from V and 4 from J, leaving 28 bases between them.